The 28 T cell receptor beta chains below come from one sample, sequenced in a study of blood T cell repertoires in COVID-19. Clones were sequenced by immunoSEQ multiplex PCR, and TCRdb holds only the in-frame ones, with some missing. The data contain 200,000 to 250,000 clones, 80% to 85% of them seen just once; the ten biggest clones take up about 3%. Sequencing was performed on peripheral blood. The receptors shown here come from a woman in her 30s who had recovered from COVID-19.

This clone was seen a few times. The same CDR3 can be traced to other DNA sequences in this sample. The chain links TRBV28 to TRBJ1-5, with a possible D match to TRBD1 (6 bases). The CDR3 length is 14 residues. The germline gives CDR1 MDHEN, CDR2 SYDVKM. Trimming stripped 2 bases from V and 4 bases from J, with 9 bases between. The CDR3 DNA follows: TGTGCCAGCAGTTTACAGGGGTGGAATCAGCCCCAGCATTTT. Amino acid sequence: CASSLQGWNQPQHF.

The rearrangement uses TRBV11-2 and TRBJ2-2; TRBD1 agrees at 7 bases. The CDR3 covers 16 residues. The ends lost 6 bases at V and 1 base at J; junction bases unmatched: 8. In germline, CDR1 is SGHAT, CDR2 FQNNGV. CDR3 DNA sequence: TGTGCCAGCAGTTCTGTAGGACAGGTGAACACCGGGGAGCTGTTTTTT. Translated: CASSSVGQVNTGELFF.

The chain couples TRBV28 to TRBJ2-1; possibly TRBD1 for D (6 bases). With 4 bases removed from V and 8 bases from J, the gap between germline ends came to 18 bases. Germline V gene sequence: CDR1 MDHEN, CDR2 SYDVKM. The CDR3 has 15 residues. The CDR3 DNA reads as TGTGCCAGCAGTTCATCCCGTAGGGGGATCGATGAGCAGTTCTTC. Amino acids: CASSSSRRGIDEQFF.

The CDR3 DNA reads TGTGCCAGCAGGGACCTTCGACAGGGGAACACCGGGGAGCTGTTTTTT. The encoded protein is CASRDLRQGNTGELFF. The chain couples TRBV2 to TRBJ2-2; 7 nucleotides agree with TRBD1. The CDR3 is 16 residues long. V shed 6 bases, J shed 1 base, and the junction held 8 bases outside the gene matches. In germline, CDR1 is SNHLY, CDR2 FYNNEI. The entire variable domain, with the rest obtained from reference TRBV2 and TRBJ2-2, is as follows: EPEVTQTPSHQVTQMGQEVILRCVPISNHLYFYWYRQILGQKVEFLVSFYNNEISEKSEIFDDQFSVERPDGSNFTLKIRSTKLEDSAMYFCASRDLRQGNTGELFFGEGSRLTVL.

Of note for this clone: Distinct nucleotide sequences in the sample also encode this CDR3. This rearrangement joins TRBV5-4 to TRBJ2-1, with D perhaps TRBD1 (5 bases). Germline-derived CDR1 and CDR2 are SGHNT and YYREEE (reference sequence). V lost 0 bases and J lost 1, with 8 bases in between. This CDR3 spans 15 amino acids. CDR3 protein: CASSLGQGSYNEQFF. The DNA of the CDR3 is TGTGCCAGCAGCTTGGGGCAGGGTTCCTACAATGAGCAGTTCTTC. Looking up the rest from reference TRBV5-4 and TRBJ2-1 gives the full variable domain: ETGVTQSPTHLIKTRGQQVTLRCSSQSGHNTVSWYQQALGQGPQFIFQYYREEENGRGNFPPRFSGLQFPNYSSELNVNALELDDSALYLCASSLGQGSYNEQFFGPGTRLTVL.

The chain uses TRBV27 and TRBJ1-5; D gene unclear. The V and J ends lost 11 bases and 5 bases respectively, with 13 bases between them. CDR3 length equals 12 residues. Germline loops: CDR1 MNHEY, CDR2 SMNVEV (reference sequence). CDR3 sequence reads: CAAGENHQPQHF. The CDR3 DNA reads TGTGCCGCCGGGGAGAACCATCAGCCCCAGCATTTT.

The chain uses TRBV29-1 and TRBJ2-3; the match to TRBD2 covers 9 bases. The CDR3 is made up of 15 amino acids. Germline CDR1 is SQVTM and CDR2 is ANQGSEA. V lost 3 bases to trimming and J lost 0 bases; unmatched junction nucleotides: 4. The CDR3 region has the DNA TGCAGCGTTGAGGTAGCGGGAGAGAGCACAGATACGCAGTATTTT. Protein: CSVEVAGESTDTQYF.

The V gene is TRBV24-1, the J gene TRBJ1-2, with 8 bases lining up with TRBD1. J was trimmed by 6 bases and V by 4 bases; bases with no gene match: 9. Germline CDR1 and CDR2: KGHDR and SFDVKD. This CDR3 is 15 amino acids long. This chain's CDR3 is CATSDSRAGGDGYTF. The CDR3 DNA is TGTGCCACCAGTGACTCACGTGCAGGGGGCGATGGCTACACCTTC.

This chain uses TRBV5-1 with TRBJ2-7; 7 nucleotides match TRBD2. The CDR3 has 15 amino acids. Germline lookup yields CDR1 SGHRS and CDR2 YFSETQ. With V trimmed by 1 base and J by 0 bases, 4 bases remained unmatched. CDR3 amino acids: CASSLLGGSSYEQYF. In nucleotides, the CDR3 is TGCGCCAGCAGCTTGCTCGGCGGGAGCTCCTACGAGCAGTACTTC.

This rearrangement joins TRBV28 to TRBJ2-7; 9 bases match TRBD1. V was pared by 4 bases and J by 2 bases, with 6 bases of the junction left unmatched. CDR1 is MDHEN and CDR2 is SYDVKM in the germline V gene. The CDR3 sequence is 15 residues long. CDR3 loop: CASSSAQGATYEQYF. DNA of the CDR3: TGTGCCAGCAGTTCAGCACAGGGGGCGACCTACGAGCAGTACTTC.

The V gene is TRBV7-3, the J gene TRBJ2-2; TRBD2 aligns across 7 bases. Trimming cost V 1 base and J 4 bases; bases outside gene matches: 3. In germline, CDR1 is SGHTA, CDR2 FQGTGA. The CDR3 totals 15 residues. CDR3: CASSLSGSGTGELFF. CDR3 nucleotide sequence: TGTGCCAGCAGCTTAAGCGGGAGCGGCACCGGGGAGCTGTTTTTT.

This clone was observed a single time. The chain couples TRBV27 to TRBJ1-1; 8 positions match TRBD1. Germline CDR1 reads MNHEY; CDR2 reads SMNVEV (reference sequence). Trimming cost V 5 bases and J 0 bases; bases outside gene matches: 5. The CDR3 extends over 15 amino acids. This CDR3 is CASSKKGQVNTEAFF. In DNA, the CDR3 is TGTGCCAGCAGTAAAAAGGGACAGGTGAACACTGAAGCTTTCTTT.

This clone was seen only a few times. The V call is TRBV6-5, the J call TRBJ2-3; 10 bases map to TRBD2. The ends lost 5 bases at V and 6 bases at J; junction bases unmatched: 8. Germline values: CDR1 MNHEY, CDR2 SVGAGI. The CDR3 runs 15 residues. As DNA, the CDR3 is TGTGCCAGCAGTACTCGGACTAGCGGAGGGGATACGCAGTATTTT. Translated: CASSTRTSGGDTQYF.

This chain connects TRBV5-6 to TRBJ2-7; the D is unclear. V gave up 2 bases and J gave up 0 bases, with 12 bases separating them. Germline V gene lookup returns CDR1 SGHDT and CDR2 YYEEEE. CDR3 length: 15 residues. The CDR3 DNA reads TGTGCCAGCAGCTTAGGTGCGGCAAGCTCCTACGAGCAGTACTTC. Its translation is CASSLGAASSYEQYF.

This rearrangement joins TRBV9 to TRBJ2-1; 12 nucleotides match TRBD2. The V and J ends lost 0 bases and 5 bases, in that order; junction bases with no gene match: 0. This CDR3 is built from 15 residues. Germline CDR1 reads SGDLS; CDR2 reads YYNGEE. The CDR3 DNA sequence: TGTGCCAGCAGCGTAGGGACTAGCGGGGACAATGAGCAGTTCTTC. Encoded protein: CASSVGTSGDNEQFF.

This clone was seen more than once but under ten times. The CDR3 region is CASSPTSGRAGMNEQYF. The CDR3, as DNA: TGTGCCAGCAGCCCTACTAGCGGGAGGGCCGGTATGAACGAGCAGTACTTC. The chain is built from TRBV7-9 and TRBJ2-7, with 13 bases lining up with TRBD2. Trimming took 5 bases from V and 5 from J; bases not matched to a gene: 12. The length of the CDR3 is 17 residues. CDR1 SEHNR and CDR2 FQNEAQ come from the germline V gene (reference sequence).

The chain links TRBV3-1 (or the pseudogene TRBV3-2) to TRBJ1-1; 8 positions match TRBD1. The V gene end was trimmed by 4 bases and the J gene end by 3 bases; junction bases not matched to a gene: 4. Per the germline V gene, CDR1 is LGHDT and CDR2 is YNNKEL (reference sequence). The CDR3 runs 14 residues. This CDR3 reads CASSPQGVDTEAFF. The CDR3 DNA sequence: TGTGCCAGCAGCCCACAGGGGGTGGACACTGAAGCTTTCTTT.

The rearrangement links TRBV4-1 to TRBJ1-6; D gene unclear. From germline, CDR1 is MGHRA and CDR2 YSYEKL. V lost 0 bases, J lost 7 bases, and 10 bases lay in between. The length of the CDR3 is 15 residues. In nucleotides, the CDR3 is TGCGCCAGCAGCCAAGACGGGGTGGGAAATTCACCCCTCCACTTT. Translating it yields CASSQDGVGNSPLHF.

The chain recombines TRBV11-2 with TRBJ2-1; 13 bases agree with TRBD2. CDR1 and CDR2 from the germline V gene are SGHAT and FQNNGV. This CDR3 comprises 15 residues. Trimming took 5 bases from V and 6 from J; bases not matched to a gene: 4. The CDR3 DNA sequence: TGTGCCAGCAGCGCTGGACTAGCGGGAGCCAATGAGCAGTTCTTC. It specifies CASSAGLAGANEQFF.

In this sample, this clone turned up many times. This chain uses TRBV5-4 with TRBJ2-2; 10 bases are shared with TRBD1. Trimming took 9 bases from V and 4 from J; bases not matched to a gene: 9. Per the germline V gene, CDR1 is SGHNT and CDR2 is YYREEE (reference sequence). The CDR3 has 15 amino acids. The CDR3 sequence: CATSRTGGITGELFF. For the CDR3, the DNA is TGTGCCACCTCCCGGACAGGGGGAATCACCGGGGAGCTGTTTTTT.

The chain uses TRBV6-4 and TRBJ2-2, with 9 bases identical to TRBD2. The ends lost 2 bases at V and 5 bases at J; junction bases unmatched: 3. Germline V CDR1 and CDR2: MRHNA, SNTAGT. The CDR3 spans 15 residues. Here the CDR3 reads CASSDGLASTGELFF. Written as DNA, the CDR3 is TGTGCCAGCAGTGACGGACTAGCGTCAACCGGGGAGCTGTTTTTT.

Remarks on this clone: One junction end disagrees with the germline gene, perhaps due to a read error. This chain uses TRBV6-1 with TRBJ1-5; 9 positions agree with TRBD1. This CDR3 has 16 residues. From germline, CDR1 is MNHNS and CDR2 SASEGT. CDR3 residues: CASSKAGTGKNQPQHF. As DNA, the CDR3 is TGTGCCAGCAGTAAAGCCGGGACAGGGAAGAATCAGCCCCAGCATTTT.

This chain uses TRBV15 with TRBJ2-7; D remains unclear. Germline CDR1 LNHNV, CDR2 YYDKDF (reference sequence). V was trimmed by 1 base and J by 5 bases, leaving 6 bases between them. The CDR3 covers 12 residues. CDR3 coding DNA: TGTGCCACCAGCAGAGGAGGAGACGAGCAGTACTTC. Protein product: CATSRGGDEQYF.

The chain joins TRBV9 to TRBJ2-1; the match to TRBD1 covers 9 bases. This CDR3 comprises 14 residues. With 4 bases clipped from V and 2 bases from J, the junction kept 1 base outside the gene matches. The V gene's germline CDR1 is SGDLS and CDR2 YYNGEE. CDR3 sequence reads: CASSRDRAYNEQFF. As DNA, the CDR3 is TGTGCCAGCAGCCGGGACAGGGCCTACAATGAGCAGTTCTTC. The full variable domain, completed using reference TRBV9 and TRBJ2-1, is DSGVTQTPKHLITATGQRVTLRCSPRSGDLSVYWYQQSLDQGLQFLIQYYNGEERAKGNILERFSAQQFPDLHSELNLSSLELGDSALYFCASSRDRAYNEQFFGPGTRLTVL.

This chain uses TRBV3-1 (or the pseudogene TRBV3-2) with TRBJ1-2; maybe TRBD1 (5 bases). The CDR3 spans 14 residues. V was shortened by 0 bases and J by 8 bases, with 13 bases between the two germline ends. CDR1 and CDR2 from the germline V gene are LGHDT and YNNKEL (reference sequence). DNA for the CDR3: TGTGCCAGCAGCCAAGATAGCTCCGGGGGAGGCTACACCTTC. It is translated as CASSQDSSGGGYTF.

The chain employs TRBV30 and TRBJ2-7, with D maybe TRBD1 (6 bases). CDR1 GTSNPN and CDR2 SVGIG come from the germline V gene (reference sequence). This CDR3 has 14 residues. V lost 0 bases, J lost 4 bases, and 13 bases lay in between. CDR3 nucleotide sequence: TGTGCCTGGAGTGTAGATCACAGGGAATACGAGCAGTACTTC. This codes for CAWSVDHREYEQYF.

V is TRBV18 and J is TRBJ1-5; possibly TRBD1 for D (5 bases). Trimming shortened V by 2 bases and J by 8 bases, and 19 bases separated the two germline ends. The germline CDR1 and CDR2 sequences are KGHSH and LQKENI. This CDR3 is 16 amino acids long. The CDR3 DNA is TGTGCCAGCTCACCATTTAGTGGGGCGGATACCGAGCCCCAGCATTTT. It specifies CASSPFSGADTEPQHF. The full variable domain, in which reference TRBV18 and TRBJ1-5 provide the parts outside the CDR3, is NAGVMQNPRHLVRRRGQEARLRCSPMKGHSHVYWYRQLPEEGLKFMVYLQKENIIDESGMPKERFSAEFPKEGPSILRIQQVVRGDSAAYFCASSPFSGADTEPQHFGDGTRLSIL.

The rearrangement links TRBV7-3 to TRBJ2-1, with TRBD2 matching 10 bases. The V gene end was trimmed by 5 bases and the J gene end by 7 bases; junction bases not matched to a gene: 11. The CDR3 has 16 residues. Germline CDR1 and CDR2: SGHTA and FQGTGA. The DNA for the CDR3 is TGTGCCAGCAGCCTCCCAGGGGAGCGGGAGGGTAATGAGCAGTTCTTC. Its protein is CASSLPGEREGNEQFF. The complete variable domain, with remaining parts taken from reference TRBV7-3 and TRBJ2-1, reads GAGVSQTPSNKVTEKGKYVELRCDPISGHTALYWYRQSLGQGPEFLIYFQGTGAADDSGLPNDRFFAVRPEGSVSTLKIQRTERGDSAVYLCASSLPGEREGNEQFFGPGTRLTVL.